The next 18 T cell receptor beta chains were all read from a single sample in a study of control samples from healthy donors and cancer patients. Generated by immunoSEQ multiplex PCR, the TCRdb table keeps only in-frame clones and is missing some. The sample shows around 31,000 clones, approximately 94% of them seen only once. Sequencing was carried out using blood. The receptors come from a man in his sixties in good health.

This clone was counted between two and nine times. The chain carries TRBV27 and TRBJ2-7; D remains unclear. Germline V gene sequence: CDR1 MNHEY, CDR2 SMNVEV (reference sequence). V lost 7 bases to trimming and J lost 1 base, with 11 bases between them. The length of the CDR3 is 13 residues. The CDR3 region has the DNA TGTGCCAGCAAACGGATAGGGTCCTACGAGCAGTACTTC. Translating gives CASKRIGSYEQYF.

This clone was recorded only once. The chain links TRBV5-1 to TRBJ2-7; possibly TRBD1 or TRBD2 for D (5 bases each). CDR1 SGHRS and CDR2 YFSETQ come from the germline V gene. Trimming shortened V by 0 bases and J by 6 bases, and 19 bases separated the two germline ends. The CDR3 is made up of 16 amino acids. CDR3 in DNA: TGCGCCAGCAGCTTGGTTGCCGGGACGGCGGTCTCCGAGCAGTACTTC. Amino acids: CASSLVAGTAVSEQYF. Variable domain in full (rest from reference TRBV5-1 and TRBJ2-7): KAGVTQTPRYLIKTRGQQVTLSCSPISGHRSVSWYQQTPGQGLQFLFEYFSETQRNKGNFPGRFSGRQFSNSRSEMNVSTLELGDSALYLCASSLVAGTAVSEQYFGPGTRLTVT.

The chain combines TRBV19 with TRBJ2-3, with 7 bases fitting TRBD2. Germline CDR1 is LNHDA and CDR2 is SQIVND (reference sequence). V lost 4 bases, J lost 0 bases, and 10 bases stayed unmatched. The CDR3 contains 17 residues. This chain's CDR3 is CASSRGLLPSSTDTQYF. The CDR3, as DNA: TGTGCCAGTAGTAGGGGACTACTTCCTTCTAGCACAGATACGCAGTATTTT.

The chain links TRBV5-6 to TRBJ1-1; perhaps TRBD1 as D (5 bases). Germline V gene data show CDR1 as SGHDT and CDR2 as YYEEEE. CDR3 size: 15 residues. Trimming left V 3 bases short and J 5 bases short, with 17 bases between. CDR3: CASSWRNGGRTEAFF. The CDR3 bases are TGTGCCAGCAGCTGGAGGAACGGGGGTAGGACTGAAGCTTTCTTT.

This chain links TRBV27 with TRBJ1-5; 10 bases map to TRBD1. Unmatched junction bases numbered 14, after V lost 4 bases and J lost 5 bases. The CDR3 loop spans 18 amino acids. CDR1 and CDR2 (germline): MNHEY, SMNVEV (reference sequence). CDR3 nucleotide sequence: TGTGCCAGCAGTTCCTTCGGGGCCGGGACAGGGGACGATCAGCCCCAGCATTTT. It encodes CASSSFGAGTGDDQPQHF.

This sequence joins TRBV6-6 and TRBJ2-1; possible D gene TRBD1, 6 bases. The CDR3 spans 15 residues. V lost 4 bases and J 1 base, leaving 11 bases between the germline ends. Germline V gene data show CDR1 as MNHNY and CDR2 as SVGAGI (reference sequence). CDR3 sequence reads: CASSSTGTSYNEQFF. The CDR3 DNA follows: TGTGCCAGCAGTTCCACAGGGACATCCTACAATGAGCAGTTCTTC.

The rearrangement joins TRBV18 to TRBJ1-2, with D possibly being TRBD1 (5 bases). Trimming pared 0 bases from V and 3 bases from J, leaving 11 bases between. Germline CDR1 reads KGHSH; CDR2 reads LQKENI. This CDR3 comprises 15 residues. The CDR3 sequence is CASSPPQGADYGYTF. CDR3 DNA sequence: TGTGCCAGCTCACCACCACAAGGGGCCGACTATGGCTACACCTTC.

The genes are TRBV5-6 and TRBJ2-2; D may be TRBD2 (6 bases). Germline V gene sequence: CDR1 SGHDT, CDR2 YYEEEE. The V end was cut by 0 bases, the J end by 3 bases, with 12 bases between. CDR3 length: 16 residues. CDR3 loop: CASSLAGGADTGELFF. DNA of the CDR3: TGTGCCAGCAGCTTGGCCGGGGGTGCGGACACCGGGGAGCTGTTTTTT.

J is TRBJ1-2 and V is TRBV6-5; D perhaps matches TRBD1 (5 bases). Trimming cost V 7 bases and J 7 bases, with 13 bases left between them. CDR3 length: 12 residues. Germline lookup yields CDR1 MNHEY and CDR2 SVGAGI. This chain's CDR3 is CASTSGGFGYTF. CDR3 in DNA: TGTGCCAGCACCTCGGGGGGGTTTGGCTACACCTTC.

This chain connects TRBV11-1 to TRBJ2-1, with 10 bases aligning to TRBD2. After removal of 7 bases from V and 7 bases from J, the junction contained 7 bases not matched to a gene. The germline CDR1 and CDR2 sequences are SGHAT and FQDESV (reference sequence). The CDR3 is 14 amino acids. CDR3 region: CASTLAGGRNEQFF. The CDR3 DNA follows: TGTGCCAGCACTTTAGCGGGGGGTCGAAATGAGCAGTTCTTC.

For this clone: Other DNA sequences of this sample code for an identical CDR3. The chain employs TRBV5-1 and TRBJ1-1; 7 bases align to TRBD1. This CDR3 spans 12 amino acids. After removal of 4 bases from V and 5 bases from J, the junction contained 2 bases not matched to a gene. Germline V lookup: CDR1 SGHRS, CDR2 YFSETQ. CDR3 sequence (DNA): TGCGCCAGCAGCACACAGGGGACTGAAGCTTTCTTT. This sequence encodes CASSTQGTEAFF.

The chain couples TRBV7-2 to TRBJ1-4; 9 bases line up with TRBD1. Trimming cost V 2 bases and J 6 bases; bases outside gene matches: 4. From germline, CDR1 is SGHTA and CDR2 FQGNSA. The CDR3 spans 15 residues. The DNA for the CDR3 is TGTGCCAGCAGCTTAAACAGGGGGCACGATGAAAAACTGTTTTTT. Amino acids: CASSLNRGHDEKLFF.

Details on this clone: A junction end diverges from the germline sequence, so it may reflect a read error. V usage is TRBV19 and J usage is TRBJ2-2; D gene uncertain. CDR3 length: 16 amino acids. Germline V gives CDR1 LNHDA, CDR2 SQIVND (reference sequence). The CDR3 DNA sequence: TGTGCAAGTAGTATCGGCAGCCCCTGGAACACCGGGGAGCTGTTTTTT. Protein product: CASSIGSPWNTGELFF.

V is TRBV19 and J is TRBJ1-5; 7 nucleotides align to TRBD1. This CDR3 region has 14 residues. Germline values: CDR1 LNHDA, CDR2 SQIVND (reference sequence). The V and J ends lost 4 bases and 3 bases, in that order; junction bases with no gene match: 3. The CDR3 here is CASSTTGANQPQHF. CDR3 DNA: TGTGCCAGTAGTACAACAGGGGCCAATCAGCCCCAGCATTTT.

The V gene is TRBV11-1, the J gene TRBJ2-3; D gene ambiguous. The CDR3 extends over 13 amino acids. V dropped 1 base and J dropped 0 bases, with 2 bases sitting between them. The V gene's germline CDR1 is SGHAT and CDR2 FQDESV (reference sequence). The CDR3 bases are TGTGCCAGCAGCTTAGTGAGCACAGATACGCAGTATTTT. Translating gives CASSLVSTDTQYF.

This clone was observed once. The chain uses TRBV19 and TRBJ1-2; D unclear. This CDR3 has 16 amino acids. V dropped 5 bases and J dropped 8 bases, with 24 bases sitting between them. CDR1 LNHDA and CDR2 SQIVND come from the germline V gene (reference sequence). The CDR3: CASSRPRAATTGGYTF. The DNA for the CDR3 is TGTGCCAGTAGTCGCCCCCGAGCGGCGACTACGGGGGGCTACACCTTC.

For the CDR3, the DNA is TGTGCCAGCAGCCAAGGGCAGGGGGCGCGACGGCCCCAGCATTTT. It specifies CASSQGQGARRPQHF. The rearrangement links TRBV3-1 (or the pseudogene TRBV3-2) to TRBJ1-5, with TRBD1 matching 8 bases. The CDR3 loop spans 15 amino acids. Germline V lookup: CDR1 LGHDT, CDR2 YNNKEL (reference sequence). The V segment lost 1 base and the J segment 9 bases; nucleotides outside the gene matches: 8.

The chain is built from TRBV25-1 and TRBJ1-1, with no clear D. Germline V gene data show CDR1 as MGHDK and CDR2 as SYGVNS. The CDR3 has 12 amino acids. V was pared by 4 bases and J by 1 base, with 4 bases between. DNA for the CDR3: TGTGCCAGCAGTGCGGCGAACACTGAAGCTTTCTTT. Translation gives CASSAANTEAFF.